This is a list of T cell receptor beta chains from one sample in a study of T cell responses to AZD1222 COVID-19 vaccine. The repertoire was sequenced with immunoSEQ multiplex PCR; TCRdb's copy has only in-frame clones and lacks some. The table lists more than 110,000 clones. The material sequenced was peripheral blood. The receptors shown here come from an adult in good health. Each CDR3 is given with its conserved first and last residue. Fields, in order: D gene, V gene, J gene, CDR3 DNA, CDR3 protein. A D gene is named only where the DNA matches it firmly.

D gene: .
V gene: TRBV9
J gene: TRBJ1-3
CDR3 DNA: TGTGCCAGCAGCGTAGGGGGACCGACAAACACCATATATTTT
CDR3 protein: CASSVGGPTNTIYF

D gene: TRBD1
V gene: TRBV4-2
J gene: TRBJ1-2
CDR3 DNA: TGTGCCAGCAGCCAACGACAGGGGGCGAATTATGGCTACACCTTC
CDR3 protein: CASSQRQGANYGYTF

D gene: TRBD2
V gene: TRBV7-3
J gene: TRBJ2-2
CDR3 DNA: TGTGCCAGCAGCCCGGGACTAAACACCGGGGAGCTGTTTTTT
CDR3 protein: CASSPGLNTGELFF

D gene: TRBD1
V gene: TRBV6-2/TRBV6-3
J gene: TRBJ1-4
CDR3 DNA: TGTGCCAGCAGTTATGCTACAGGGGATTTTGAAAAACTGTTTTTT
CDR3 protein: CASSYATGDFEKLFF

D gene: TRBD2
V gene: TRBV4-2
J gene: TRBJ2-3
CDR3 DNA: TGTGCCAGCAGCCAAGTTCGAACTAGCGGGGGGGACACAGATACGCAGTATTTT
CDR3 protein: CASSQVRTSGGDTDTQYF

D gene: .
V gene: TRBV28
J gene: TRBJ1-6
CDR3 DNA: TGTGCCAGCACCGAAACGGGAGTGGGGGCAGGTAATTCACCCCTCCACTTT
CDR3 protein: CASTETGVGAGNSPLHF

D gene: .
V gene: TRBV11-3
J gene: TRBJ2-3
CDR3 DNA: TGTGCCAGCAGCCCCCAGCGGTCCACAGATACGCAGTATTTT
CDR3 protein: CASSPQRSTDTQYF

D gene: .
V gene: TRBV7-9
J gene: TRBJ1-2
CDR3 DNA: TGTGCCAGCAGCTTAGAAACAGCTCCTTATGGCTACACCTTC
CDR3 protein: CASSLETAPYGYTF

D gene: .
V gene: TRBV13
J gene: TRBJ1-1
CDR3 DNA: TGTGCCAGCAGCTTGTCCGGGATTAGTTGGACTGAAGCTTTCTTT
CDR3 protein: CASSLSGISWTEAFF

D gene: TRBD2
V gene: TRBV5-6
J gene: TRBJ2-7
CDR3 DNA: TGTGCCAGCAGCCGGACTAGCGGGCGACCCTACGAGCAGTACTTC
CDR3 protein: CASSRTSGRPYEQYF

D gene: .
V gene: TRBV6-5
J gene: TRBJ1-1
CDR3 DNA: TGTGCCAGCAGTCAATCGTTCACTGAAGCTTTCTTT
CDR3 protein: CASSQSFTEAFF

D gene: .
V gene: TRBV19
J gene: TRBJ1-5
CDR3 DNA: TGTGCCAGTACTCCCACGGGACGCAATCAGCCCCAGCATTTT
CDR3 protein: CASTPTGRNQPQHF

D gene: .
V gene: TRBV27
J gene: TRBJ2-1
CDR3 DNA: TGTGCCAGCAGTTCCCCGACTAGGGACAAGCACAATGAGCAGTTCTTC
CDR3 protein: CASSSPTRDKHNEQFF

D gene: .
V gene: TRBV7-2
J gene: TRBJ1-2
CDR3 DNA: TGTGCCAGCAGCTCCCCTCTAGACAGCTTCTATGGCTACACCTTC
CDR3 protein: CASSSPLDSFYGYTF

D gene: .
V gene: TRBV30
J gene: TRBJ1-4
CDR3 DNA: TGTGCCTGGAGTAAGGCGGGTAATGAAAAACTGTTTTTT
CDR3 protein: CAWSKAGNEKLFF

D gene: TRBD1
V gene: TRBV19
J gene: TRBJ1-6
CDR3 DNA: TGTGCTACCTCCCTGACGGGACAGTATAATTCACCCCTCCACTTT
CDR3 protein: CATSLTGQYNSPLHF

D gene: .
V gene: TRBV10-1
J gene: TRBJ1-1
CDR3 DNA: TGCGCCAGCAGTGAAGGTGGCGTAGCAGCTTTCTTT
CDR3 protein: CASSEGGVAAFF

D gene: .
V gene: TRBV11-3
J gene: TRBJ2-5
CDR3 DNA: TGTGCCAGCAGCCCCAGGACCTCCGAGGCAGAGACCCAGTACTTC
CDR3 protein: CASSPRTSEAETQYF

D gene: .
V gene: TRBV12-3/TRBV12-4
J gene: TRBJ1-1
CDR3 DNA: TGTGCCAGCAGTTTTGGGGGCACTGAAGCTTTCTTT
CDR3 protein: CASSFGGTEAFF

D gene: TRBD1
V gene: TRBV5-1
J gene: TRBJ1-1
CDR3 DNA: TGCGCCAGCAGCCGGACCGGGACAGGACCATCGAACACTGAAGCTTTCTTT
CDR3 protein: CASSRTGTGPSNTEAFF

D gene: TRBD1
V gene: TRBV7-6
J gene: TRBJ1-4
CDR3 DNA: TGTGCCAGCAGCTCTCACCGGGACAGGGGTTCTCGAGGATTCGGAAAACTGTTTTTT
CDR3 protein: CASSSHRDRGSRGFGKLFF

D gene: .
V gene: TRBV13
J gene: TRBJ1-6
CDR3 DNA: TGTGCCAGCAGCTTAGGCGATGTGGTGGGATCGCCCCTCCACTTT
CDR3 protein: CASSLGDVVGSPLHF

D gene: .
V gene: TRBV7-8
J gene: TRBJ1-4
CDR3 DNA: TGTGCCAGCAGCTTAGGCAGGAGGGCAACTAATGAAAAACTGTTTTTT
CDR3 protein: CASSLGRRATNEKLFF

D gene: .
V gene: TRBV6-6
J gene: TRBJ1-1
CDR3 DNA: TGTGCCAGCAGTACCCTTGAGGGTTCAGCTTTCTTT
CDR3 protein: CASSTLEGSAFF

D gene: TRBD1
V gene: TRBV7-2
J gene: TRBJ2-7
CDR3 DNA: TGTGCCAGCAGCTTAGATCCAGGGGGAAGCTACGAGCAGTACTTC
CDR3 protein: CASSLDPGGSYEQYF

D gene: TRBD1
V gene: TRBV7-3
J gene: TRBJ1-5
CDR3 DNA: TGTGCCAGCAGCGCCGAACTTGGACAGGGGACAAGCAATCAGCCCCAGCATTTT
CDR3 protein: CASSAELGQGTSNQPQHF

D gene: .
V gene: TRBV19
J gene: TRBJ1-6
CDR3 DNA: TGTGCCAGTAGTGCCCAACCGGGGGTTTCGAATTCACCCCTCCACTTT
CDR3 protein: CASSAQPGVSNSPLHF

D gene: TRBD1
V gene: TRBV28
J gene: TRBJ1-3
CDR3 DNA: TGTGCCAGCAGTTTATCGGGACAGGCCGAACGGACCATATATTTT
CDR3 protein: CASSLSGQAERTIYF

D gene: .
V gene: TRBV19
J gene: TRBJ2-7
CDR3 DNA: TGTGCCAGTAGTATAGGGCAGGGTGACGAGCAGTACTTC
CDR3 protein: CASSIGQGDEQYF

D gene: .
V gene: TRBV7-2
J gene: TRBJ1-5
CDR3 DNA: TGTGCCAGCAGCTTAGACTGGGGGTATCAGCCCCAGCATTTT
CDR3 protein: CASSLDWGYQPQHF

D gene: .
V gene: TRBV29-1
J gene: TRBJ1-1
CDR3 DNA: TGCAGCGGTACCCGGTGGGCCGGGGACACTGAAGCTTTCTTT
CDR3 protein: CSGTRWAGDTEAFF

D gene: TRBD1
V gene: TRBV19
J gene: TRBJ1-1
CDR3 DNA: TGTGCCAGTTCGGACAGGCTGAACACTGAAGCTTTCTTT
CDR3 protein: CASSDRLNTEAFF

D gene: .
V gene: TRBV5-1
J gene: TRBJ2-3
CDR3 DNA: TGCGCCAGCAGCTTGAGCGGCTCCACAGATACGCAGTATTTT
CDR3 protein: CASSLSGSTDTQYF

D gene: .
V gene: TRBV7-7
J gene: TRBJ2-7
CDR3 DNA: TGTGCCAGCAGCTTAGGGGTAGGGGGAGTGGACGAGCAGTACTTC
CDR3 protein: CASSLGVGGVDEQYF

D gene: .
V gene: TRBV15
J gene: TRBJ1-3
CDR3 DNA: TGTGCCACCAGCAGAGATCTGGGGCATTCTGGAAACACCATATATTTT
CDR3 protein: CATSRDLGHSGNTIYF

D gene: .
V gene: TRBV19
J gene: TRBJ2-3
CDR3 DNA: TGTGCCAGTAGTATAGGGGTTGGAGCGGATACGCAGTATTTT
CDR3 protein: CASSIGVGADTQYF

D gene: .
V gene: TRBV5-1
J gene: TRBJ2-5
CDR3 DNA: TGCGCCAGCAGCTTGACCTTGACAGTCCTCCAAGAGACCCAGTACTTC
CDR3 protein: CASSLTLTVLQETQYF

D gene: .
V gene: TRBV5-1
J gene: TRBJ1-1
CDR3 DNA: TGCGCCAGCAGCCCCGACGGGAACACTGAAGCTTTCTTT
CDR3 protein: CASSPDGNTEAFF

D gene: .
V gene: TRBV2
J gene: TRBJ2-5
CDR3 DNA: TGTGCCAGCAGTGTTACAGGGAGAGGCGGCAGGGAGACCCAGTACTTC
CDR3 protein: CASSVTGRGGRETQYF

D gene: TRBD1
V gene: TRBV19
J gene: TRBJ2-7
CDR3 DNA: TGTGCCAGTAGTATTAGCGACAGGGGGCGAATCGAGCAGTACTTC
CDR3 protein: CASSISDRGRIEQYF

D gene: TRBD1
V gene: TRBV11-3
J gene: TRBJ1-1
CDR3 DNA: TGTGCCAGCAGCTCTAGGCCAGGGGGGATGAACACTGAAGCTTTCTTT
CDR3 protein: CASSSRPGGMNTEAFF

D gene: .
V gene: TRBV30
J gene: TRBJ2-1
CDR3 DNA: TGTGCCTGGGGTTGGGGGGAGAACCCTAGGAATGAGCAGTTCTTC
CDR3 protein: CAWGWGENPRNEQFF

D gene: TRBD1
V gene: TRBV7-9
J gene: TRBJ1-2
CDR3 DNA: TGTGCCAGCAGCTTAGCGTCGGGGACAGGGTTTGGCATTAACTATGGCTACACCTTC
CDR3 protein: CASSLASGTGFGINYGYTF

D gene: .
V gene: TRBV5-1
J gene: TRBJ1-1
CDR3 DNA: TGCGCCAGCAGCTTGGTCCAGGGAGGTAACACTGAAGCTTTCTTT
CDR3 protein: CASSLVQGGNTEAFF

D gene: .
V gene: TRBV6-5
J gene: TRBJ2-7
CDR3 DNA: TGTGCCAGCCTGGCGGCGGGGGCGCGGACCTACGAGCAGTACTTC
CDR3 protein: CASLAAGARTYEQYF

D gene: .
V gene: TRBV2
J gene: TRBJ1-1
CDR3 DNA: TGTGCCAGCAGTCAATCCCCTGAAGCTTTCTTT
CDR3 protein: CASSQSPEAFF

D gene: TRBD1
V gene: TRBV18
J gene: TRBJ1-1
CDR3 DNA: TGTGCCAGCTCACCCCAGGGGGCGAACACTGAAGCTTTCTTT
CDR3 protein: CASSPQGANTEAFF

D gene: .
V gene: TRBV7-9
J gene: TRBJ1-2
CDR3 DNA: TGTGCCAGCAGCTTGGAACAGGGTGAAGCCTATGGCTACACCTTC
CDR3 protein: CASSLEQGEAYGYTF

D gene: .
V gene: TRBV6-2/TRBV6-3
J gene: TRBJ2-5
CDR3 DNA: TGTGCCAGCAGCCGACAGGCCCTGGGGACCCAGTACTTC
CDR3 protein: CASSRQALGTQYF

D gene: .
V gene: TRBV5-6
J gene: TRBJ1-4
CDR3 DNA: TGTGCCAGCAGCTTGGCCTGGGCGGAAAAACTGTTTTTT
CDR3 protein: CASSLAWAEKLFF

D gene: .
V gene: TRBV5-4
J gene: TRBJ2-3
CDR3 DNA: TGTGCCAGCAGAGGGGGTTCCACAGATACGCAGTATTTT
CDR3 protein: CASRGGSTDTQYF

D gene: TRBD1
V gene: TRBV6-1
J gene: TRBJ2-7
CDR3 DNA: TGTGCCAGCAGTGAAACCCGGACAGGGTCCGAGCAGTACTTC
CDR3 protein: CASSETRTGSEQYF

D gene: .
V gene: TRBV30
J gene: TRBJ1-1
CDR3 DNA: TGTGCCTGGAGCTTACAGGTGAACACTGAAGCTTTCTTT
CDR3 protein: CAWSLQVNTEAFF

D gene: .
V gene: TRBV5-1
J gene: TRBJ2-7
CDR3 DNA: TGCGCCAGCAGCACCCACCCGGGGGCCCCCTACGAGCAGTACTTC
CDR3 protein: CASSTHPGAPYEQYF

D gene: .
V gene: TRBV18
J gene: TRBJ1-5
CDR3 DNA: TGTGCCAGCTCACCGGGTGGGGTACGGGGTCAGCCCCAGCATTTT
CDR3 protein: CASSPGGVRGQPQHF

D gene: .
V gene: TRBV4-2
J gene: TRBJ2-3
CDR3 DNA: TGTGCCAGCAGCCAGCAGGCTACGAGCACAGATACGCAGTATTTT
CDR3 protein: CASSQQATSTDTQYF

D gene: TRBD1
V gene: TRBV29-1
J gene: TRBJ2-5
CDR3 DNA: TGCAGCGGGCCCGGACAGGTGAAAGAGACCCAGTACTTC
CDR3 protein: CSGPGQVKETQYF

D gene: .
V gene: TRBV3-1/TRBV3-2
J gene: TRBJ1-1
CDR3 DNA: TGTGCCAGCAGCCCCCAATGGGGCACTGAAGCTTTCTTT
CDR3 protein: CASSPQWGTEAFF

D gene: .
V gene: TRBV10-3
J gene: TRBJ2-6
CDR3 DNA: TGTGCCATACCCTTAGTGGGGTTGGTTGGGGCCAACGTCCTGACTTTC
CDR3 protein: CAIPLVGLVGANVLTF